The source of this TCR beta chain is a study of T cell repertoires in cytomegalovirus infection. Study details: CMV infection and matching HLA type were both indicated by public TCR beta signatures. General study points: Within the response measured ex vivo, HLA-C-restricted CMV-specific TCR beta clonotypes were dominant.

V shed 0 bases and J shed 4 bases, with 6 bases lying between them. The CDR3 extends over 13 amino acids. Germline CDR1 and CDR2: SGHDN and FVKESK. This clonotype was recorded at least ten times. The antigen remains unidentified. Using its own MiXCR run on the reads, TCRdb lists one record per CDR3 protein. The sample carries some 300,000 distinct CDR3 sequences, roughly 9.3% recorded once. Specimen: PBMCs. The TCR comes from a human donor in good health (CMV status not recorded). Some clones in this sample may be carry-over from other donors' samples. V and J are TRBV14 and TRBJ1-1; no clear D gene. The CDR3 coding sequence is TGTGCCAGCAGCCAAGATCTGGCCACTGAAGCTTTCTTT. Translation gives CASSQDLATEAFF.